This entry describes one T cell receptor (beta chain). Random hexamers were used to reverse transcribe roughly 0.45 to 1 ug of RNA. An immunoSEQ multiplex PCR amplified TCR beta CDR3 over 54 Vbeta and 13 Jbeta. A single record per CDR3 protein comes from TCRdb applying MiXCR to the immunoSEQ multiplex PCR reads. The top ten hold under 0.25% of the sample, which has approximately 130,000 distinct CDR3 sequences, under 95% seen once. This record belongs to a study of CD8 T cells in Susac syndrome. V lost 8 bases and J 0 bases, leaving 10 bases between the germline ends. Per the germline V gene, CDR1 is KGHDR and CDR2 is SFDVKD. This CDR3 region has 13 residues. TEMRA cells underwent FACS enrichment and CD8+ and CD4+ T cells underwent negative isolation.

Specimen: CD8+ T cells from PBMCs. The V and J genes are TRBV24-1 and TRBJ2-7; D not certain. This TCR came from a human donor with multiple sclerosis. The DNA of the CDR3 is TGTGCCACCAAGGCTCTCAGCTCCTACGAGCAGTACTTC. Translation gives CATKALSSYEQYF.